The next 25 T cell receptor beta chains were all read from a single sample in a study of cytomegalovirus exposure and HLA in healthy donors. Amplification used 60 Vbeta primers and 13 Jbeta primers. The assay was immunoSEQ multiplex PCR, and TCRdb's table has in-frame clones only and misses some. Among about 120,000 clones listed, roughly 65% were seen once. The sample was PBMCs. These receptors all come from a man between 40 and 49 years old in good health and CMV-seropositive.

DNA of the CDR3: TGCGCCAGCAGCGCGCCCTCGGGACAGACCCAAGAGACCCAGTACTTC. Translating it yields CASSAPSGQTQETQYF. This rearrangement joins TRBV5-1 to TRBJ2-5; 7 bases match TRBD1. This CDR3 comprises 16 residues. Germline V gene sequence: CDR1 SGHRS, CDR2 YFSETQ. With 4 bases clipped from V and 1 base from J, the junction kept 10 bases outside the gene matches.

This clone was seen only once. This rearrangement joins TRBV5-4 to TRBJ2-4, with a tentative D call TRBD2 (6 bases). Germline assignment: CDR1 SGHNT and CDR2 YYREEE (reference sequence). Trimming took off 0 bases at V and 12 bases at J, with 19 bases between the two ends. The CDR3 is made up of 15 amino acids. Written as DNA, the CDR3 is TGTGCCAGCAGCTTGGCAATGGAGGGCTTCGTGACTCAGTACTTC. Translation gives CASSLAMEGFVTQYF.

The chain employs TRBV6-5 and TRBJ1-1; a weak D match, TRBD1 (5 bases). Trimming pared 7 bases from V and 10 bases from J, leaving 13 bases between. The V gene's germline CDR1 is MNHEY and CDR2 SVGAGI. The length of the CDR3 is 11 residues. DNA of the CDR3: TGTGCCAGCATCCGGGGGGAGGCAGCTTTCTTT. Translated: CASIRGEAAFF.

The chain joins TRBV27 to TRBJ1-1, with 7 bases fitting TRBD1. J gave up 2 bases and V 2 bases, and 5 bases lay outside the gene matches. The CDR3 extends over 15 amino acids. Germline V gene data show CDR1 as MNHEY and CDR2 as SMNVEV (reference sequence). This chain's CDR3 is CASSLEGAPNTEAFF. CDR3 nucleotides: TGTGCCAGCAGTTTAGAGGGGGCTCCTAACACTGAAGCTTTCTTT.

Written as DNA, the CDR3 is TGTGCCATCAGTGAAGAGCAAGAGACCCAGTACTTC. Encoded protein: CAISEEQETQYF. The chain recombines TRBV10-3 with TRBJ2-5; no reliable D call. This CDR3 has 12 amino acids. The ends were cut back, 3 bases at V and 2 bases at J, with 4 bases in the middle. Germline V gene data show CDR1 as ENHRY and CDR2 as SYGVKD.

The rearrangement uses TRBV27 and TRBJ2-3; D is possibly TRBD2 (6 bases). This CDR3 has 18 residues. Trimming shortened V by 6 bases and J by 2 bases, and 24 bases separated the two germline ends. Germline lookup yields CDR1 MNHEY and CDR2 SMNVEV (reference sequence). This CDR3 reads CASSSSSGSIIITDTQYF. The CDR3 DNA reads as TGTGCCAGCAGCTCGAGTAGCGGTTCGATCATAATCACAGATACGCAGTATTTT.

The DNA for the CDR3 is TGCGCCAGCAGGCACCCACAGACAGATACGCAGTATTTT. It is translated as CASRHPQTDTQYF. This chain links TRBV10-2 with TRBJ2-3; the D is unclear. Germline V gene lookup returns CDR1 WSHSY and CDR2 SAAADI. The ends were cut back, 6 bases at V and 3 bases at J, with 10 bases in the middle. The CDR3 loop spans 13 amino acids.

Note on this clone: The same CDR3 can be traced to other DNA sequences in this sample. The chain links TRBV30 to TRBJ1-5; D is undetermined. The V gene's germline CDR1 is GTSNPN and CDR2 SVGIG (reference sequence). This CDR3 spans 13 amino acids. Deletions cut 0 bases from V and 2 bases from J, with 5 bases between. The CDR3 region has the DNA TGTGCCTGGAGTGTATTAGGCAATCAGCCCCAGCATTTT. It is translated as CAWSVLGNQPQHF.

The chain carries TRBV9 and TRBJ1-3; 8 positions agree with TRBD1. After removal of 0 bases from V and 11 bases from J, the junction contained 16 bases not matched to a gene. The CDR3 has 17 residues. CDR1 is SGDLS and CDR2 is YYNGEE in the germline V gene. CDR3: CASSVALLDRGVGSIYF. The CDR3 DNA sequence: TGTGCCAGCAGCGTAGCCCTACTCGACAGGGGTGTTGGTTCCATATATTTT.

The chain is built from TRBV5-1 and TRBJ1-2; D gene ambiguous. CDR1 is SGHRS and CDR2 is YFSETQ in the germline V gene. V lost 1 base and J lost 3, with 7 bases in between. This CDR3 spans 13 amino acids. CDR3 sequence (DNA): TGCGCCAGCAGCTTGTTCGGGGACTATGGCTACACCTTC. Translated: CASSLFGDYGYTF.

The V call is TRBV14, the J call TRBJ2-7; D gene ambiguous. The length of the CDR3 is 15 residues. Trimming removed 1 base at V and 0 bases at J, with 10 bases between. In germline, CDR1 is SGHDN, CDR2 FVKESK. CDR3 in DNA: TGTGCCAGCAGCCAAGTGGGCAGTTTCTCCTACGAGCAGTACTTC. This translates into CASSQVGSFSYEQYF.

The sample holds a few counts of this clone. The chain joins TRBV29-1 to TRBJ2-4, with TRBD1 matching 10 bases. The germline V gene has CDR1 SQVTM and CDR2 ANQGSEA. This CDR3 is 13 amino acids long. V trimming: 7 bases; J trimming: 7 bases; junction bases outside the gene matches: 7. DNA for the CDR3: TGCAGCGCCAGACAGGGGGCCTTGAACATTCAGTACTTC. It specifies CSARQGALNIQYF.

A word on this clone: This specimen includes other DNA sequences encoding the same CDR3. V usage is TRBV6-1 and J usage is TRBJ1-3, with D perhaps TRBD1 (6 bases). This CDR3 spans 14 amino acids. Germline assignment: CDR1 MNHNS and CDR2 SASEGT. V lost 6 bases and J 4 bases, leaving 13 bases between the germline ends. CDR3 region: CASREQGFGNTIYF. DNA of the CDR3: TGTGCCAGCAGAGAACAGGGTTTCGGAAACACCATATATTTT.

The chain couples TRBV5-1 to TRBJ2-2; the match to TRBD1 covers 10 bases. The V segment lost 4 bases and the J segment 7 bases; nucleotides outside the gene matches: 13. CDR1 is SGHRS and CDR2 is YFSETQ in the germline V gene. The length of the CDR3 is 17 residues. The CDR3 nucleotides are TGCGCCAGCAGCGTCACGTGGGGACAGGGGAAGCACGGGGAGCTGTTTTTT. It yields the protein CASSVTWGQGKHGELFF. The variable domain in full, completed from reference TRBV5-1 and TRBJ2-2, reads KAGVTQTPRYLIKTRGQQVTLSCSPISGHRSVSWYQQTPGQGLQFLFEYFSETQRNKGNFPGRFSGRQFSNSRSEMNVSTLELGDSALYLCASSVTWGQGKHGELFFGEGSRLTVL.

CDR3 sequence (DNA): TGTGCCAGCAGCTTAGTGGCAGGCAGGGACTATGGCTACACCTTC. Encoded protein: CASSLVAGRDYGYTF. This chain uses TRBV7-2 with TRBJ1-2; a weak D match, TRBD1 (5 bases). With 1 base removed from V and 3 bases from J, the gap between germline ends came to 12 bases. Germline CDR1 SGHTA, CDR2 FQGNSA. The CDR3 length is 15 residues.

This chain connects TRBV4-3 to TRBJ2-7, with D perhaps matching TRBD1 (6 bases). V was clipped by 1 base and J by 1 base, with 11 bases between them. CDR1 and CDR2 (germline): LGHNA, YSLEER. The CDR3 spans 15 residues. CDR3 residues: CASSQGDTPSYEQYF. DNA of the CDR3: TGCGCCAGCAGCCAAGGGGACACCCCATCCTACGAGCAGTACTTC.

This clone was seen a handful of times. The chain is built from TRBV5-1 and TRBJ1-2, with D perhaps TRBD1 (6 bases). Trimming cost V 3 bases and J 2 bases, with 8 bases left between them. The CDR3 spans 13 residues. CDR1 and CDR2 from the germline V gene are SGHRS and YFSETQ. The chain's CDR3 is CASSSQGNYGYTF. In DNA, the CDR3 is TGCGCCAGCAGCTCACAGGGAAACTATGGCTACACCTTC. The full variable domain, in which reference TRBV5-1 and TRBJ1-2 provide the parts outside the CDR3, is KAGVTQTPRYLIKTRGQQVTLSCSPISGHRSVSWYQQTPGQGLQFLFEYFSETQRNKGNFPGRFSGRQFSNSRSEMNVSTLELGDSALYLCASSSQGNYGYTFGSGTRLTVV.

CDR3 nucleotide sequence: TGTGCCAGCAGTGGGGGCTACAGGGGGCGAGGGCAAGAGACCCAGTACTTC. Its protein is CASSGGYRGRGQETQYF. The rearrangement uses TRBV6-1 and TRBJ2-5, with 9 bases identical to TRBD1. The ends lost 4 bases at V and 2 bases at J; junction bases unmatched: 11. The CDR3 is 17 residues long. Germline V gene lookup returns CDR1 MNHNS and CDR2 SASEGT.

This clone has a handful of counts. The chain employs TRBV23-1 and TRBJ2-5; tentatively, D is TRBD1 (6 bases). TRBV23-1 qualifies as an ORF whose function is uncertain. The CDR3 is 13 residues long. V lost 11 bases and J lost 1, with 14 bases in between. The CDR3 bases are TGCGCCCCCAGGGGCAGATTCCAAGAGACCCAGTACTTC. This sequence encodes CAPRGRFQETQYF.

This sequence joins TRBV6-5 and TRBJ2-1; 10 positions agree with TRBD1. The V gene's germline CDR1 is MNHEY and CDR2 SVGAGI. J gave up 7 bases and V 11 bases, and 11 bases lay outside the gene matches. CDR3 length: 14 residues. The CDR3 DNA is TGTGCCGTGAGGGGAAAGGGACAGGGGAATGAGCAGTTCTTC. Amino acids: CAVRGKGQGNEQFF.

V and J are TRBV15 and TRBJ2-1, with a tentative D call TRBD1 (7 bases). CDR1 is LNHNV, CDR2 YYDKDF, per germline (reference sequence). Trimming took 4 bases from V and 16 from J, leaving 20 bases between them. There are 13 residues in the CDR3. The CDR3 sequence: CATSKTGTVSSFF. The CDR3 DNA follows: TGTGCCACCAGCAAGACAGGGACTGTTTCAAGCTTCTTC.

The V call is TRBV2, the J call TRBJ2-2; the match to TRBD1 covers 8 bases. With V trimmed by 3 bases and J by 2 bases, 5 bases remained unmatched. The germline V gene encodes CDR1 SNHLY and CDR2 FYNNEI. The CDR3 covers 16 residues. CDR3 sequence: CASSDVTGANTGELFF. In DNA form, the CDR3 reads TGTGCCAGCAGTGATGTGACAGGGGCCAACACCGGGGAGCTGTTTTTT.

J is TRBJ2-7 and V is TRBV5-4, with 7 bases aligning to TRBD2. The germline V gene encodes CDR1 SGHNT and CDR2 YYREEE (reference sequence). V was clipped by 4 bases and J by 0 bases; unmatched bases: 7. CDR3 length equals 15 residues. The CDR3 sequence: CASSMGLPVSYEQYF. The CDR3 nucleotides read TGTGCCAGCAGCATGGGACTACCCGTCTCCTACGAGCAGTACTTC.

This chain links TRBV5-1 with TRBJ2-2; no clear D gene. The CDR3 spans 15 residues. Germline V CDR1 and CDR2: SGHRS, YFSETQ. V was clipped by 3 bases and J by 1 base, with 10 bases between them. The CDR3 loop is CASSSLEGNTGELFF. The CDR3 coding sequence is TGCGCCAGCAGCTCGCTAGAAGGGAACACCGGGGAGCTGTTTTTT.

The chain couples TRBV2 to TRBJ1-3; D is unresolved. V was shortened by 0 bases and J by 1 base, with 16 bases between the two germline ends. Germline CDR1 and CDR2: SNHLY and FYNNEI. This CDR3 spans 18 amino acids. In DNA, the CDR3 is TGTGCCAGCAGTGAAGCGCATAGGTATCGGAGGTCTGGAAACACCATATATTTT. Residues: CASSEAHRYRRSGNTIYF.